What follows are 26 T cell receptor beta chains derived from one specimen sequenced in a study of post-analysis software for immune sequencing data. Antigen specificity for these receptors is unknown. Overall study findings and caveats: Higher frequency in patients than in controls was seen for about five TRBV segments, with TRBV5-6, TRBV5-1 and TRBV20-1 among them.

The library was made from cDNA and included unique molecular identifiers. MiXCR was run by TCRdb on the PCR reads, yielding one entry per CDR3 protein. This sample has 350,000 to 450,000 distinct CDR3 sequences, with 30% to 45% found just once. What was sequenced was blood. All receptors come from a girl aged 2 to 9 with multiple sclerosis.

In its sample, this clonotype was seen a few times. The chain is built from TRBV5-1 and TRBJ2-5, with D unclear. The CDR3 loop spans 15 amino acids. CDR1 SGHRS and CDR2 YFSETQ come from the germline V gene. With 2 bases removed from V and 3 bases from J, the gap between germline ends came to 14 bases. The CDR3 protein is CASSFFRAAEETQYF. CDR3 nucleotide sequence: TGCGCCAGCAGCTTTTTCCGGGCAGCTGAAGAGACCCAGTACTTC.

A word on this clonotype: This may come from a read error, since a much larger clone is one base off. The chain links TRBV6-5 to TRBJ2-1; no definite D call. The V end lost 4 bases, the J end lost 13 bases, and 14 bases lay between the germline ends. This CDR3 comprises 12 residues. Looked up from germline, CDR1 is MNHEY and CDR2 is SVGAGI. This CDR3 reads CASSSTTETQFF. The DNA of the CDR3 is TGTGCCAGCAGTTCCACGACCGAGACCCAGTTCTTC.

V usage is TRBV5-1 and J usage is TRBJ2-3; no firm D call. The CDR3 spans 14 residues. Germline V CDR1 and CDR2: SGHRS, YFSETQ. V was clipped by 0 bases and J by 3 bases, with 8 bases between them. CDR3 nucleotide sequence: TGCGCCAGCAGCTTGGGAGAGTGGACAGATACGCAGTATTTT. Translation gives CASSLGEWTDTQYF.

The V gene is TRBV12-3 or TRBV12-4, the J gene TRBJ2-3; D not resolved. The CDR3 is 11 residues long. V was shortened by 7 bases and J by 3 bases, with 5 bases between the two germline ends. The CDR3 bases are TGTGCCAGCAAGAAAACAGATACGCAGTATTTT. Its translation: CASKKTDTQYF.

The chain carries TRBV12-3 or TRBV12-4 and TRBJ1-4, with D maybe TRBD1 (5 bases). V dropped 1 base and J dropped 14 bases, with 11 bases sitting between them. There are 12 residues in the CDR3. Here the CDR3 DNA reads TGTGCCAGCAGTTTAGAGACAGACGTTCTGTTTTTT. Amino acids: CASSLETDVLFF.

The chain carries TRBV28 and TRBJ2-1; a weak D match, TRBD2 (5 bases). Looked up from germline, CDR1 is MDHEN and CDR2 is SYDVKM. This CDR3 has 15 residues. Trimming left V 0 bases short and J 9 bases short, with 15 bases between. The CDR3: CASSLCRLADCEQFF. DNA for the CDR3: TGTGCCAGCAGTTTATGTAGGCTAGCCGATTGTGAGCAGTTCTTC.

This clonotype was counted many times. This chain links TRBV4-2 with TRBJ2-5; D not resolved. The length of the CDR3 is 14 residues. V lost 1 base, J lost 1 base, and 7 bases lay in between. Looked up from germline, CDR1 is LGHNA and CDR2 is YNFKEQ. Here the CDR3 reads CASSQGPSQETQYF. The CDR3 nucleotides read TGTGCCAGCAGCCAAGGACCATCCCAAGAGACCCAGTACTTC.

This clonotype was counted between two and nine times. J is TRBJ2-3 and V is TRBV20-1; 8 bases agree with TRBD2. The CDR3 contains 14 residues. With V trimmed by 6 bases and J by 4 bases, 9 bases remained unmatched. Germline CDR1 DFQATT, CDR2 SNEGSKA (reference sequence). The CDR3 bases are TGCAGTGCCCAGAGCGGGAGTAGCGCAGATACGCAGTATTTT. It codes for CSAQSGSSADTQYF.

The genes are TRBV7-2 and TRBJ1-1; D not certain. In germline, CDR1 is SGHTA, CDR2 FQGNSA. The CDR3 length is 15 residues. Trimming removed 0 bases from V and 3 bases from J, with 11 bases in between. The chain's CDR3 is CASSLAWQIDTEAFF. The CDR3 coding sequence is TGTGCCAGCAGCTTAGCCTGGCAGATTGACACTGAAGCTTTCTTT. Combining the CDR3 with reference TRBV7-2 and TRBJ1-1 gives the whole variable domain GAGVSQSPSNKVTEKGKDVELRCDPISGHTALYWYRQSLGQGLEFLIYFQGNSAPDKSGLPSDRFSAERTGGSVSTLTIQRTQQEDSAVYLCASSLAWQIDTEAFFGQGTRLTVV.

This clonotype showed up just a few times. The chain uses TRBV29-1 and TRBJ2-3; possibly TRBD1 for D (6 bases). The V gene lost 7 bases and the J gene lost 2 bases, with 13 bases spanning the gap. CDR3 length equals 13 residues. Germline-derived CDR1 and CDR2 are SQVTM and ANQGSEA. CDR3: CSASGTYTDTQYF. The CDR3 DNA is TGCAGCGCGTCCGGGACATACACAGATACGCAGTATTTT.

The rearrangement links TRBV28 to TRBJ2-7; 7 positions agree with TRBD1. Germline V gene data show CDR1 as MDHEN and CDR2 as SYDVKM. The CDR3 covers 15 residues. J lost 2 bases, V lost 6 bases, and 10 bases had no gene match. DNA for the CDR3: TGTGCCAGCAGCCAGATTACAGGGGCGACCTACGAGCAGTACTTC. The encoded protein is CASSQITGATYEQYF.

The rearrangement uses TRBV7-8 and TRBJ2-1; 15 bases align to TRBD2. CDR1 SGHVS and CDR2 FQNEAQ come from the germline V gene. The CDR3 length is 18 residues. Trimming removed 1 base from V and 3 bases from J; junction bases left unmatched: 4. This CDR3 reads CASSLGTSGRAGYNEQFF. The CDR3 nucleotides are TGTGCCAGCAGCTTAGGGACTAGCGGGAGGGCCGGCTACAATGAGCAGTTCTTC.

The J gene is TRBJ2-5, the V gene TRBV7-2, with a possible D match to TRBD2 (6 bases). Germline assignment: CDR1 SGHTA and CDR2 FQGNSA. V lost 4 bases and J 11 bases, leaving 23 bases between the germline ends. The length of the CDR3 is 15 residues. This chain's CDR3 is CASSSPDLACHEQYF. DNA for the CDR3: TGTGCCAGCAGCTCGCCCGACCTAGCGTGCCATGAGCAGTACTTC.

This clonotype was observed a few times. The V gene is TRBV5-5, the J gene TRBJ2-3; 10 nucleotides align to TRBD1. V lost 4 bases, J lost 1 base, and 12 bases stayed unmatched. This CDR3 has 18 residues. CDR1 and CDR2 from the germline V gene are SGHKS and YYEKEE (reference sequence). Here the CDR3 reads CASSPPGQGREGTDTQYF. The CDR3 coding sequence is TGTGCCAGCAGCCCTCCGGGACAGGGGAGAGAGGGCACAGATACGCAGTATTTT.

This clonotype was detected many times. This chain connects TRBV7-9 to TRBJ2-1, with TRBD2 matching over 13 bases. CDR3 length equals 17 residues. Germline CDR1 and CDR2: SEHNR and FQNEAQ (reference sequence). Germline trimming cut 4 bases from V and 4 bases from J; bases unmatched to any gene: 7. CDR3 coding DNA: TGTGCCAGCAGCTCACAAGAGGGACTAGCGGGGTACAATGAGCAGTTCTTC. Translating gives CASSSQEGLAGYNEQFF.

A few counts support this clonotype. The chain recombines TRBV20-1 with TRBJ2-7, with D perhaps TRBD1 (6 bases). The CDR3 covers 16 residues. Trimming cost V 0 bases and J 2 bases, with 17 bases left between them. In germline, CDR1 is DFQATT, CDR2 SNEGSKA (reference sequence). Here the CDR3 reads CSARDPLRGTPYEQYF. The CDR3 nucleotides are TGCAGTGCTAGAGATCCCCTCAGGGGAACGCCCTACGAGCAGTACTTC.

The chain joins TRBV5-1 to TRBJ2-5, with D possibly TRBD1 on 5 matching bases. The closer fit of TRBJ2-7 to the DNA end suggests the J call may be wrong. Germline values: CDR1 SGHRS, CDR2 YFSETQ. This CDR3 spans 13 amino acids. For the CDR3, the DNA is TGCGCCAGCAGGCAGGGCTACCTTTACGAGCAGTACTTC. Amino acid sequence: CASRQGYLYEQYF.

V usage is TRBV6-2 or TRBV6-3 and J usage is TRBJ2-7, with D possibly matching TRBD1 (6 bases). The tail of the sequence fits TRBJ2-5 better, so the J call may be wrong. The CDR3 runs 12 residues. Per the germline V gene, CDR1 is MNHEY and CDR2 is SVGEGT. The CDR3 is CASRTGMETQYF. DNA for the CDR3: TGTGCCAGCAGAACAGGGATGGAGACCCAGTACTTC.

This clonotype was observed a handful of times. V and J are TRBV10-3 and TRBJ2-5, with 7 nucleotides matching TRBD2. This CDR3 is built from 16 residues. Losses at the gene ends were 1 base for V and 2 bases for J; bases not matched to a gene: 7. Germline CDR1 reads ENHRY; CDR2 reads SYGVKD. The chain's CDR3 is CAISEFGLEGQETQYF. CDR3 coding DNA: TGTGCCATCAGTGAGTTTGGACTAGAGGGGCAAGAGACCCAGTACTTC.

The chain uses TRBV7-9 and TRBJ1-2, with D perhaps TRBD1 (6 bases). Germline CDR1 SEHNR, CDR2 FQNEAQ (reference sequence). Trimming removed 5 bases from V and 10 bases from J, with 11 bases in between. The CDR3 is 11 residues long. The CDR3 coding sequence is TGTGCCAGCAGCCGCCCAGGGGTCTACACCTTC. Its translation: CASSRPGVYTF.

This clonotype appeared a few times. This sequence joins TRBV20-1 and TRBJ2-5; maybe TRBD2 (5 bases). The V gene lost 3 bases and the J gene lost 0 bases, with 20 bases spanning the gap. CDR1 and CDR2 (germline): DFQATT, SNEGSKA (reference sequence). This CDR3 is built from 17 residues. CDR3 protein: CSASVLSDFQHQETQYF. In DNA form, the CDR3 reads TGCAGTGCTAGCGTTCTTTCGGACTTTCAACACCAAGAGACCCAGTACTTC.

The chain joins TRBV7-2 to TRBJ2-7, with D perhaps TRBD2 (5 bases). V gave up 1 base and J gave up 5 bases, with 12 bases separating them. The CDR3 length is 14 residues. Germline V gene sequence: CDR1 SGHTA, CDR2 FQGNSA. CDR3 sequence reads: CASSLVWRFHEQYF. The CDR3 coding sequence is TGTGCCAGCAGCTTAGTCTGGAGGTTCCACGAGCAGTACTTC. Variable domain in full (rest from reference TRBV7-2 and TRBJ2-7): GAGVSQSPSNKVTEKGKDVELRCDPISGHTALYWYRQSLGQGLEFLIYFQGNSAPDKSGLPSDRFSAERTGGSVSTLTIQRTQQEDSAVYLCASSLVWRFHEQYFGPGTRLTVT.

This chain uses TRBV20-1 with TRBJ2-7; 8 bases line up with TRBD2. Near its end, the DNA agrees better with TRBJ2-5, so the J call may be wrong. Germline assignment: CDR1 DFQATT and CDR2 SNEGSKA (reference sequence). The CDR3 contains 17 residues. CDR3 coding DNA: TGCAGTGCTAGAGTCCAGCGGGAGTATCGTGTCGTAAAGACCCAGTACTTC. This encodes CSARVQREYRVVKTQYF.

V usage is TRBV15 and J usage is TRBJ1-2; no firm D call. Germline V gene lookup returns CDR1 LNHNV and CDR2 YYDKDF (reference sequence). The length of the CDR3 is 13 residues. V dropped 3 bases and J dropped 4 bases, with 9 bases sitting between them. The CDR3, as DNA: TGTGCCACCAGCAGTAGCCGGTTCTATGGCTACACCTTC. Amino acids: CATSSSRFYGYTF.

The J gene is TRBJ1-5, the V gene TRBV6-6; no clear D gene. The CDR3 is 15 amino acids. V was clipped by 5 bases and J by 1 base, with 12 bases between them. Germline V gives CDR1 MNHNY, CDR2 SVGAGI (reference sequence). CDR3 bases: TGTGCCAGCAGTAAGGGTAGGGTGAGCAATCAGCCCCAGCATTTT. Encoded protein: CASSKGRVSNQPQHF.

The sample holds a few counts of this clonotype. For the CDR3, the DNA is TGTGCCAGCAGCAGACCCGGGACTAGCTCAGATACGCAGTATTTT. This sequence encodes CASSRPGTSSDTQYF. This chain links TRBV7-2 with TRBJ2-3; 9 nucleotides align to TRBD2. Unmatched junction bases numbered 7, after V lost 5 bases and J lost 4 bases. Germline CDR1 SGHTA, CDR2 FQGNSA. The CDR3 runs 15 residues. The full variable domain, with the rest looked up from reference TRBV7-2 and TRBJ2-3, is GAGVSQSPSNKVTEKGKDVELRCDPISGHTALYWYRQSLGQGLEFLIYFQGNSAPDKSGLPSDRFSAERTGGSVSTLTIQRTQQEDSAVYLCASSRPGTSSDTQYFGPGTRLTVL.